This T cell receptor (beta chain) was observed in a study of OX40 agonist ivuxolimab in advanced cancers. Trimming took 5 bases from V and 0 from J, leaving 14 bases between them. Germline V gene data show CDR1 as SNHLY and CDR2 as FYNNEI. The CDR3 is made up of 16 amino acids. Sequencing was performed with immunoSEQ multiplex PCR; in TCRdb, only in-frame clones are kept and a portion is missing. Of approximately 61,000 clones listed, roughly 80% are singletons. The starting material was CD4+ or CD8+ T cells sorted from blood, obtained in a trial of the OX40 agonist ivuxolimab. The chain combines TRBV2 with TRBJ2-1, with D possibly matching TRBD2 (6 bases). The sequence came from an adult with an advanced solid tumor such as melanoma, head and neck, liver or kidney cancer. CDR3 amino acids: CASSTRDSSSYNEQFF. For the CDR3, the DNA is TGTGCCAGCAGTACCCGGGACTCGAGCTCCTACAATGAGCAGTTCTTC.